Shown below are 2 T cell receptor beta chains from a single sample sequenced in a study of T cells in Graves' hyperthyroidism and ophthalmopathy. Researchers amplified the TCR beta CDR3 regions from RNA transcripts. The study used the HTBI primer set for a first-round RT-PCR of the TCR CDR3. TCRdb independently ran MiXCR on the multiplex PCR reads; one entry per CDR3 protein. The sample consists of fewer than 550,000 distinct CDR3 sequences, around 24% of them appearing once. Sequenced input: blood. These receptors were collected from a woman younger than 45 with Graves' ophthalmopathy.

The chain recombines TRBV6-1 with TRBJ1-1; D is ambiguous. The CDR3 is 14 residues long. Trimming pared 7 bases from V and 4 bases from J, leaving 16 bases between. Germline CDR1 reads MNHNS; CDR2 reads SASEGT. CDR3 loop: CASIYVSFGTEAFF. The CDR3, as DNA: TGTGCCAGCATCTATGTGTCCTTTGGCACTGAAGCTTTCTTT.

This clonotype was observed many times. V gene TRBV6-2 or TRBV6-3 combines with J gene TRBJ2-7; D may be TRBD2 (7 bases). Trimming removed 0 bases from V and 4 bases from J, with 13 bases in between. The germline CDR1 and CDR2 sequences are MNHEY and SVGEGT. The CDR3 has 15 amino acids. CDR3 sequence: CASSYSLGGPYEQYF. The CDR3 nucleotides read TGTGCCAGCAGTTACTCGCTCGGGGGGCCTTACGAGCAGTACTTC.